These 22 T cell receptor beta chains were all obtained from the same sample, sequenced in a study of PD-1 and CTLA-4 blockade in melanoma. TCRdb's copy holds only in-frame clones and misses some; the assay was immunoSEQ multiplex PCR. The table has 34,000 or so clones, about nine tenths seen once. The sequences come from CD8+ T cells from peripheral blood, collected from a patient given anti-PD-1 treatment. The receptors shown here come from a human donor with melanoma.

The genes are TRBV28 and TRBJ1-2, with D possibly being TRBD1 (5 bases). CDR1 is MDHEN, CDR2 SYDVKM, per germline. Trimming left V 2 bases short and J 8 bases short, with 15 bases between. The CDR3 consists of 14 residues. The CDR3 protein is CASSLEGRANGYTF. The CDR3 bases are TGTGCCAGCAGTTTAGAGGGCAGGGCTAACGGCTACACCTTC.

This clone was detected only a few times. The gene calls are TRBV16 and TRBJ1-2, with D unresolved. The CDR3 has 14 residues. The V gene lost 0 bases and the J gene lost 8 bases, with 13 bases spanning the gap. Per germline, CDR1 KGHSY and CDR2 FQNENV. This chain's CDR3 is CASSQSDASGGYTF. For the CDR3, the DNA is TGTGCCAGCAGCCAATCCGACGCCAGTGGGGGCTACACCTTC.

This chain connects TRBV7-6 to TRBJ2-5; the match to TRBD2 covers 12 bases. The germline gives CDR1 SGHVS, CDR2 FNYEAQ. CDR3 length: 17 amino acids. The V gene end was trimmed by 3 bases and the J gene end by 4 bases; junction bases not matched to a gene: 9. The DNA of the CDR3 is TGTGCCAGCAGCTTCCTCCTAGCGGGGGGGCAGGGAGAGACCCAGTACTTC. Amino acids: CASSFLLAGGQGETQYF. Drawing the rest from reference TRBV7-6 and TRBJ2-5, the complete variable domain is GAGVSQSPRYKVTKRGQDVALRCDPISGHVSLYWYRQALGQGPEFLTYFNYEAQQDKSGLPNDRFSAERPEGSISTLTIQRTEQRDSAMYRCASSFLLAGGQGETQYFGPGTRLLVL.

This chain links TRBV6-2 or TRBV6-3 with TRBJ1-5; 9 nucleotides agree with TRBD1. The CDR3 totals 14 residues. Trimming at V came to 5 bases and at J to 7 bases, leaving 6 bases not matched to a gene. Germline V gene sequence: CDR1 MNHEY, CDR2 SVGEGT. The CDR3 DNA is TGTGCCAGCAGTCTAGACAGGGGGGACCAGCCCCAGCATTTT. It yields the protein CASSLDRGDQPQHF.

The chain carries TRBV5-4 and TRBJ2-1; 8 bases are a match to TRBD2. V gave up 2 bases and J gave up 7 bases; unmatched junction bases: 11. The CDR3 contains 16 residues. CDR1 is SGHNT and CDR2 is YYREEE in the germline V gene (reference sequence). For the CDR3, the DNA is TGTGCCAGCAGCTTATTAAGCGGGGGTCAACTGAATGAGCAGTTCTTC. Amino acids: CASSLLSGGQLNEQFF.

This chain joins TRBV3-1 (or the pseudogene TRBV3-2) and TRBJ2-3, with 13 positions matching TRBD2. Germline trimming cut 4 bases from V and 5 bases from J; bases unmatched to any gene: 15. Germline values: CDR1 LGHDT, CDR2 YNNKEL (reference sequence). The length of the CDR3 is 19 residues. In DNA, the CDR3 is TGTGCCAGCAGCCCCACCCATTGGACTAGCGGGGGCGGGCAAGATACGCAGTATTTT. Its protein is CASSPTHWTSGGGQDTQYF.

V and J are TRBV7-9 and TRBJ2-7; D gene uncertain. Trimming took off 5 bases at V and 5 bases at J, with 16 bases between the two ends. The V gene's germline CDR1 is SEHNR and CDR2 FQNEAQ (reference sequence). CDR3 size: 14 residues. In nucleotides, the CDR3 is TGTGCCAGCAGCCAACCGGGCTTCTCAAACGAGCAGTACTTC. It specifies CASSQPGFSNEQYF. Complete variable domain (other parts from reference TRBV7-9 and TRBJ2-7): DTGVSQNPRHKITKRGQNVTFRCDPISEHNRLYWYRQTLGQGPEFLTYFQNEAQLEKSRLLSDRFSAERPKGSFSTLEIQRTEQGDSAMYLCASSQPGFSNEQYFGPGTRLTVT.

The chain is built from TRBV15 and TRBJ2-2; unclear D gene. V was cut by 5 bases and J by 8 bases, with 9 bases left in between. Germline loops: CDR1 LNHNV, CDR2 YYDKDF (reference sequence). The CDR3 spans 12 residues. CDR3 amino acids: CATSSHGGELFF. The CDR3 DNA reads as TGTGCCACCAGCTCCCACGGAGGGGAGCTGTTTTTT.

On this clone: One end of the junction is discordant with germline, which a read error may explain. The chain combines TRBV6-4 with TRBJ2-1; D not certain. The CDR3 is 11 residues long. The V gene's germline CDR1 is MRHNA and CDR2 SNTAGT. CDR3 bases: TGTGCCAGCACCCCTCCCAATGGGCAGTTCTTC. The encoded protein is CASTPPNGQFF.

This chain uses TRBV29-1 with TRBJ2-7; D perhaps matches TRBD1 (5 bases). CDR3 size: 14 residues. Germline loops: CDR1 SQVTM, CDR2 ANQGSEA. Trimming pared 3 bases from V and 0 bases from J, leaving 12 bases between. CDR3 DNA sequence: TGCAGCGTTGAGGGGCCTGACAGCTCCTACGAGCAGTACTTC. Amino acid sequence: CSVEGPDSSYEQYF.

The rearrangement joins TRBV6-5 to TRBJ2-3, with 12 bases aligning to TRBD2. The V segment lost 4 bases and the J segment 3 bases; nucleotides outside the gene matches: 2. The CDR3 runs to 15 residues. CDR1 MNHEY and CDR2 SVGAGI come from the germline V gene. The CDR3 DNA follows: TGTGCCAGCAGTTCCCTAGCGGGGGGGACAGATACGCAGTATTTT. This sequence encodes CASSSLAGGTDTQYF.

The gene calls are TRBV7-8 and TRBJ1-2, with 8 bases fitting TRBD1. J was trimmed by 7 bases and V by 5 bases; bases with no gene match: 9. In germline, CDR1 is SGHVS, CDR2 FQNEAQ. The CDR3 is 14 residues long. CDR3 protein: CASSPMTGDIGYTF. The CDR3 nucleotides are TGTGCCAGCAGCCCAATGACAGGGGATATTGGCTACACCTTC.

This clone is medium-sized. The chain links TRBV19 to TRBJ2-7; D is ambiguous. V lost 2 bases and J 1 base, leaving 9 bases between the germline ends. This CDR3 contains 14 residues. Germline V gives CDR1 LNHDA, CDR2 SQIVND (reference sequence). The chain's CDR3 is CASSIQQKSYEQYF. Here the CDR3 DNA reads TGTGCCAGTAGTATACAACAGAAATCCTACGAGCAGTACTTC.

The chain employs TRBV12-3 or TRBV12-4 and TRBJ1-1; 7 positions match TRBD1. Trimming cost V 9 bases and J 4 bases; bases outside gene matches: 5. This CDR3 is built from 12 residues. The CDR3 reads CASAQGPTEAFF. CDR3 in DNA: TGTGCCAGTGCACAGGGGCCCACTGAAGCTTTCTTT.

The chain recombines TRBV29-1 with TRBJ2-7, with D possibly being TRBD2 (6 bases). The V and J ends lost 2 bases and 3 bases respectively, with 14 bases between them. This CDR3 comprises 14 residues. Germline values: CDR1 SQVTM, CDR2 ANQGSEA. The chain's CDR3 is CSVEKGGDSYEQYF. The CDR3 bases are TGCAGCGTTGAAAAGGGAGGCGACAGCTACGAGCAGTACTTC.

The rearrangement links TRBV14 to TRBJ2-2; D not resolved. V lost 0 bases, J lost 1 base, and 6 bases lay in between. This CDR3 has 15 amino acids. Germline assignment: CDR1 SGHDN and CDR2 FVKESK. Here the CDR3 reads CASSQDKGNTGELFF. The DNA of the CDR3 is TGTGCCAGCAGCCAAGATAAGGGGAACACCGGGGAGCTGTTTTTT.

Only one count was recorded for this clone. The V gene is TRBV7-2, the J gene TRBJ1-1; TRBD1 agrees at 7 bases. This CDR3 comprises 13 residues. Germline loops: CDR1 SGHTA, CDR2 FQGNSA. The trim removed 2 bases at V and 6 bases at J, leaving 3 bases unmatched. This CDR3 is CASSLTGVAEAFF. CDR3 nucleotides: TGTGCCAGCAGCTTAACAGGGGTGGCTGAAGCTTTCTTT.

V gene TRBV7-9 combines with J gene TRBJ2-5; TRBD1 matches at 7 bases. Germline V gene data show CDR1 as SEHNR and CDR2 as FQNEAQ (reference sequence). The CDR3 spans 14 residues. Trimming removed 5 bases from V and 2 bases from J; junction bases left unmatched: 5. CDR3 loop: CASSRQGKQETQYF. The CDR3 nucleotides read TGTGCCAGCAGCCGACAGGGAAAACAAGAGACCCAGTACTTC.

The chain recombines TRBV30 with TRBJ2-7, with TRBD2 as a possible D gene (6 bases). This CDR3 comprises 12 residues. V was shortened by 0 bases and J by 3 bases, with 6 bases between the two germline ends. Germline V gene sequence: CDR1 GTSNPN, CDR2 SVGIG (reference sequence). CDR3 in amino acids: CAWSVGSYEQYF. Here the CDR3 DNA reads TGTGCCTGGAGTGTCGGGAGCTACGAGCAGTACTTC.

The chain combines TRBV4-2 with TRBJ2-1, with D perhaps matching TRBD1 or TRBD2 (5 bases each). The germline V and J ends were trimmed by 0 bases and 6 bases, with 21 bases remaining between them. CDR1 is LGHNA and CDR2 is YNFKEQ in the germline V gene. The CDR3 is 18 amino acids. The CDR3 protein is CASSQDTPPGPQANEQFF. CDR3 DNA: TGTGCCAGCAGCCAAGATACTCCACCGGGACCCCAGGCCAATGAGCAGTTCTTC.

The chain employs TRBV4-2 and TRBJ1-2; D gene uncertain. Germline-derived CDR1 and CDR2 are LGHNA and YNFKEQ. This CDR3 has 15 amino acids. V was clipped by 0 bases and J by 8 bases, with 16 bases between them. The chain's CDR3 is CASSQEYGSPLGYTF. The DNA of the CDR3 is TGTGCCAGCAGCCAAGAATATGGCAGCCCTTTAGGCTACACCTTC.

V usage is TRBV24-1 and J usage is TRBJ2-1, with D perhaps TRBD2 (6 bases). Germline-derived CDR1 and CDR2 are KGHDR and SFDVKD. The V and J ends lost 8 bases and 6 bases respectively, with 10 bases between them. The CDR3 spans 12 residues. CDR3 coding DNA: TGTGCCACCACTCAGGGAGGCAATGAGCAGTTCTTC. Amino acids: CATTQGGNEQFF.